Listed below are T cell receptor beta chains from one sample, sequenced in a study of blood T cell repertoires in COVID-19. Libraries were prepared by immunoSEQ multiplex PCR; TCRdb keeps only in-frame clonotypes and omits some of them. The sample records under 250,000 clones, 65% to 85% being singletons. The specimen was peripheral blood. Receptors originate from a man aged 35-49 years with active or convalescent COVID-19. Each CDR3 is given with its conserved first and last residue. A D gene is named only where the DNA matches it firmly. Clone size is shown for a subset of rows, as once, few, many or a class of expanded clone.

d_gene	j_gene	abundance	v_gene	CDR3aa	CDR3nt
NA	TRBJ1-4	NA	TRBV27	CASSSPLGSEKLFF	TGTGCCAGCAGTTCCCCCCTCGGGTCTGAAAAACTGTTTTTT
NA	TRBJ1-3	NA	TRBV10-3	CAISVQAGNTIYF	TGTGCCATCAGTGTACAAGCTGGAAACACCATATATTTT
NA	TRBJ2-1	NA	TRBV7-8	CASSLVGVSSYNEQFF	TGTGCCAGCAGCTTAGTCGGGGTAAGCTCCTACAATGAGCAGTTCTTC
NA	TRBJ2-3	NA	TRBV30	CASRGGVPDTQYF	TGTGCCTCACGAGGGGGGGTGCCAGATACGCAGTATTTT
NA	TRBJ1-1	NA	TRBV18	CASSPQYRVGVMNTEAFF	TGTGCCAGCTCACCCCAATACAGGGTGGGTGTTATGAACACTGAAGCTTTCTTT
NA	TRBJ2-5	NA	TRBV29-1	CSAPTGGYQETQYF	TGCAGCGCCCCTACCGGCGGGTACCAAGAGACCCAGTACTTC
TRBD1	TRBJ2-5	many	TRBV30	CAWSVGQGARETQYF	TGTGCCTGGAGTGTGGGACAGGGGGCTCGAGAGACCCAGTACTTC
NA	TRBJ2-7	NA	TRBV12-3/TRBV12-4	CASSFGGPYEQYF	TGTGCCAGCAGTTTCGGGGGTCCCTACGAGCAGTACTTC
NA	TRBJ1-4	many	TRBV6-5	CASSTDIWGEKLFF	TGTGCCAGCAGCACGGACATTTGGGGAGAAAAACTGTTTTTT
NA	TRBJ1-1	NA	TRBV19	CASSIEGSGVGTEAFF	TGTGCCAGTAGTATAGAGGGTAGCGGGGTCGGCACTGAAGCTTTCTTT
TRBD1	TRBJ1-1	NA	TRBV7-3	CASSFDRVGLGLAFF	TGTGCCAGCAGCTTCGACAGGGTAGGGCTCGGGTTAGCTTTCTTT
TRBD2	TRBJ2-2	NA	TRBV14	CASSLAENTGELFF	TGTGCCAGCAGTCTAGCGGAAAACACCGGGGAGCTGTTTTTT
TRBD2	TRBJ2-1	NA	TRBV24-1	CATSDPHGTTNEQFF	TGTGCCACCAGTGATCCCCACGGGACTACCAATGAGCAGTTCTTC
TRBD1	TRBJ1-2	NA	TRBV12-3/TRBV12-4	CASSFQGAGYTF	TGTGCCAGCAGTTTTCAGGGGGCTGGCTACACCTTC
TRBD1	TRBJ1-5	NA	TRBV6-2/TRBV6-3	CASSYRQGGLNQPQHF	TGTGCCAGCAGTTACCGACAGGGAGGACTCAATCAGCCCCAGCATTTT
TRBD1	TRBJ1-1	NA	TRBV9	CASSLGQTNTEAFF	TGTGCCAGCAGCTTGGGACAGACCAACACTGAAGCTTTCTTT
NA	TRBJ1-1	once	TRBV2	CAINRGEGTEAFF	TGTGCCATCAACCGAGGGGAGGGCACTGAAGCTTTCTTT
NA	TRBJ1-6	NA	TRBV5-1	CASSGIPRGQPKNTSSYNSPLHF	TGCGCCAGCAGTGGAATCCCTCGCGGACAGCCGAAAAATACAAGCTCCTATAATTCACCCCTCCACTTT
NA	TRBJ2-1	NA	TRBV6-2/TRBV6-3	CASSYARESEQFF	TGTGCCAGCAGTTATGCAAGGGAGAGTGAGCAGTTCTTC
NA	TRBJ1-1	NA	TRBV19	CASSMGGNTEAFF	TGTGCCAGTAGTATGGGGGGGAACACTGAAGCTTTCTTT
NA	TRBJ2-3	NA	TRBV18	CASRDRGPDTQYF	TGTGCCAGCCGGGATCGTGGCCCAGATACGCAGTATTTT
TRBD1	TRBJ2-7	NA	TRBV7-9	CASSPRGQAPSYEQYF	TGTGCCAGCAGCCCCCGGGGACAGGCACCCTCCTACGAGCAGTACTTC
TRBD1	TRBJ1-1	NA	TRBV19	CASSMDRVKAFF	TGTGCCAGTAGTATGGACAGGGTGAAAGCTTTCTTT
NA	TRBJ2-1	many	TRBV28	CASRSGRRADNEQFF	TGTGCCAGCAGGTCCGGAAGGAGGGCGGACAATGAGCAGTTCTTC
TRBD1	TRBJ2-7	NA	TRBV19	CASSRGGQPNSYEQYF	TGTGCCAGTAGTAGAGGGGGACAGCCCAACTCCTACGAGCAGTACTTC
TRBD1	TRBJ2-7	NA	TRBV6-1	CASSDPSRDRGYF	TGTGCCAGCAGTGACCCATCTCGGGACAGGGGGTACTTC
TRBD1	TRBJ2-1	few	TRBV4-1	CASRRVPGQGAGEQFF	TGCGCCAGCAGACGAGTGCCGGGACAGGGGGCAGGTGAGCAGTTCTTC
NA	TRBJ2-1	NA	TRBV19	CASSLPSLGGSTVSPYNEQFF	TGTGCCAGTAGCCTACCCTCGCTAGGTGGGAGTACGGTTTCACCCTACAATGAGCAGTTCTTC
TRBD1	TRBJ1-2	NA	TRBV19	CAARGTGRYYGYTF	TGTGCCGCGCGCGGGACAGGGAGATACTATGGCTACACCTTC
NA	TRBJ2-2	NA	TRBV9	CASSVGGIMAGELFF	TGTGCCAGCAGCGTTGGAGGGATTATGGCCGGGGAGCTGTTTTTT
TRBD1	TRBJ2-1	NA	TRBV6-2/TRBV6-3	CASSYRDRKGEQFF	TGTGCCAGCAGTTACCGGGACAGGAAGGGTGAGCAGTTCTTC
TRBD1	TRBJ2-2	NA	TRBV11-3	CASSPRQGNTGELFF	TGTGCCAGCAGCCCCCGACAGGGTAACACCGGGGAGCTGTTTTTT
TRBD1	TRBJ2-7	NA	TRBV4-3	CASSQARQGSYEQYF	TGCGCCAGCAGCCAAGCTAGACAGGGGTCCTACGAGCAGTACTTC
TRBD1	TRBJ1-2	NA	TRBV5-1	CASSLLAGTDFYGYTF	TGCGCCAGCAGCCTTTTAGCCGGGACAGATTTCTATGGCTACACCTTC
NA	TRBJ1-6	NA	TRBV7-3	CASSPQGVSDSPLHF	TGTGCCAGCAGCCCCCAAGGGGTATCGGATTCACCCCTCCACTTT
NA	TRBJ2-1	NA	TRBV30	CAWNRGAEQFF	TGTGCCTGGAATCGGGGGGCTGAGCAGTTCTTC
NA	TRBJ1-3	NA	TRBV14	CASSPLINTIYF	TGTGCCAGCAGCCCGCTAATCAACACCATATATTTT
NA	TRBJ2-7	once	TRBV21-1	CASSPRGGAGYEQYF	TGTGCCAGCAGCCCCCGTGGGGGGGCGGGGTACGAGCAGTACTTC
TRBD2	TRBJ2-7	few	TRBV11-2	CASSYPTSVGEQYF	TGTGCCAGCAGCTATCCGACTAGCGTAGGCGAGCAGTACTTC
NA	TRBJ2-5	NA	TRBV19	CASSRGSEETQYF	TGTGCCAGTAGTCGAGGTAGTGAAGAGACCCAGTACTTC
TRBD1	TRBJ1-3	NA	TRBV11-3	CASSLDLGTGVSGNTIYF	TGTGCCAGCAGCTTAGATCTTGGGACAGGAGTTTCTGGAAACACCATATATTTT
TRBD1	TRBJ1-2	NA	TRBV5-1	CASSLAVGTDPLYGYTF	TGCGCCAGCAGCTTGGCCGTCGGGACAGATCCTTTATATGGCTACACCTTC
NA	TRBJ1-5	NA	TRBV6-5	CASSYSRVSNQPQHF	TGTGCCAGCAGTTACTCGAGAGTGAGCAATCAGCCCCAGCATTTT
NA	TRBJ2-3	NA	TRBV25-1	CASSESLSSTDTQYF	TGTGCCAGCAGTGAATCTCTTAGTAGCACAGATACGCAGTATTTT
NA	TRBJ2-3	NA	TRBV6-5	CASSSGGDTQYF	TGTGCCAGCAGTTCAGGAGGGGATACGCAGTATTTT
TRBD1	TRBJ1-1	NA	TRBV11-2	CASSFAPGTGWTEAFF	TGTGCCAGCAGCTTCGCACCGGGGACAGGGTGGACTGAAGCTTTCTTT
TRBD1	TRBJ1-2	NA	TRBV27	CASSYAGTGPYEGGYTF	TGTGCCAGCAGTTACGCCGGGACAGGGCCCTATGAAGGGGGCTACACCTTC
TRBD1	TRBJ2-3	NA	TRBV7-3	CASSLADRDRDTQYF	TGTGCCAGCAGCTTAGCCGACAGGGACCGAGATACGCAGTATTTT
TRBD1	TRBJ1-4	NA	TRBV5-1	CASSPGQGAATNEKLFF	TGCGCCAGCAGCCCGGGACAGGGGGCCGCAACTAATGAAAAACTGTTTTTT